Listed here are 7 T cell receptor beta chains from one sample, sequenced in a study of blood T cell dynamics during melanoma immunotherapy. Assay: immunoSEQ multiplex PCR; the TCRdb copy retains only in-frame clones and omits some. The sample yields over 10,000 clones, roughly 91% seen once. As to time point: pre-treatment baseline. This material consisted of blood, taken from a patient treated with checkpoint blockade. The receptors come from a human donor with melanoma.

The chain links TRBV4-3 to TRBJ2-6; D ambiguous. The length of the CDR3 is 17 residues. From germline, CDR1 is LGHNA and CDR2 YSLEER. Trimming stripped 0 bases from V and 1 base from J, with 10 bases between. The CDR3 DNA reads as TGCGCCAGCAGCCAAGATCCATCGAGTTCTGGGGCCAACGTCCTGACTTTC. Its translation is CASSQDPSSSGANVLTF.

The CDR3 nucleotides read TGCGCCAGCAGCTTGGTTTTGGGTCCGGACGAGCAGTACTTC. It codes for CASSLVLGPDEQYF. The rearrangement links TRBV5-1 to TRBJ2-7; D gene unclear. Germline V gives CDR1 SGHRS, CDR2 YFSETQ. The length of the CDR3 is 14 residues. Trimming took 0 bases from V and 5 from J, leaving 12 bases between them.

The chain recombines TRBV28 with TRBJ1-2; D is possibly TRBD1 (5 bases). The CDR3 has 12 residues. Trimming pared 7 bases from V and 5 bases from J, leaving 11 bases between. Germline CDR1 reads MDHEN; CDR2 reads SYDVKM. CDR3 in DNA: TGTGCCAGCAACTTTAGGGGATATGGCTACACCTTC. Its translation is CASNFRGYGYTF.

The CDR3 here is CATSRDRGGELFF. CDR3 coding DNA: TGTGCCACCAGCAGAGATAGGGGCGGGGAGCTGTTTTTT. The genes are TRBV15 and TRBJ2-2; TRBD1 might be the D (5 bases). Germline lookup yields CDR1 LNHNV and CDR2 YYDKDF (reference sequence). This CDR3 has 13 amino acids. Trimming took off 0 bases at V and 7 bases at J, with 6 bases between the two ends. The whole variable domain, remainder taken from reference TRBV15 and TRBJ2-2, is DAMVIQNPRYQVTQFGKPVTLSCSQTLNHNVMYWYQQKSSQAPKLLFHYYDKDFNNEADTPDNFQSRRPNTSFCFLDIRSPGLGDTAMYLCATSRDRGGELFFGEGSRLTVL.

This clone was seen only once. The chain has TRBV6-5 and TRBJ2-7, with 10 bases fitting TRBD2. V was pared by 6 bases and J by 0 bases, with 5 bases of the junction left unmatched. CDR3 size: 15 residues. Germline assignment: CDR1 MNHEY and CDR2 SVGAGI. The CDR3 DNA follows: TGTGCCAGCAGATTAGCGGGAGGTAACTCCTACGAGCAGTACTTC. Its protein is CASRLAGGNSYEQYF.

This chain joins TRBV9 and TRBJ1-2, with D possibly being TRBD1 (6 bases). The CDR3 is 14 residues long. Germline V lookup: CDR1 SGDLS, CDR2 YYNGEE. Between the trimmed V and J ends, which lost 3 bases and 8 bases, there was a span of 17 bases. This CDR3 reads CASSGRTEQRGYTF. DNA of the CDR3: TGTGCCAGCAGCGGTCGGACAGAACAGCGGGGCTACACCTTC. The variable domain in full, completed from reference TRBV9 and TRBJ1-2, reads DSGVTQTPKHLITATGQRVTLRCSPRSGDLSVYWYQQSLDQGLQFLIQYYNGEERAKGNILERFSAQQFPDLHSELNLSSLELGDSALYFCASSGRTEQRGYTFGSGTRLTVV.

This clone was observed a single time. V is TRBV5-1 and J is TRBJ2-1; D is unclear. Germline V CDR1 and CDR2: SGHRS, YFSETQ. The CDR3 extends over 16 amino acids. The V end was cut by 0 bases, the J end by 2 bases, with 12 bases between. The CDR3 DNA sequence: TGCGCCAGCAGCTTGGCCGGACGAGCCCCCTACAATGAGCAGTTCTTC. It translates to CASSLAGRAPYNEQFF.